What follows are 18 T cell receptor beta chains derived from one specimen sequenced in a study of high-grade serous ovarian cancer treatment subgroups. Data came from immunoSEQ multiplex PCR; TCRdb stores just in-frame clones and leaves some out. The table lists approximately 5,000 clones, roughly 70% of them singletons. Tumor tissue was taken before any definitive surgery or chemotherapy was given. Sequenced sample: tumor tissue. The source is a human donor with high-grade serous ovarian cancer.

The rearrangement joins TRBV7-9 to TRBJ1-5; D remains ambiguous. In germline, CDR1 is SEHNR, CDR2 FQNEAQ (reference sequence). This CDR3 has 13 residues. Deletions cut 3 bases from V and 10 bases from J, with 13 bases between. CDR3 loop: CASSLALGGPQHF. The DNA of the CDR3 is TGTGCCAGCAGCTTGGCACTAGGCGGTCCCCAGCATTTT.

In its sample, this clone was seen a few times. The rearrangement joins TRBV14 to TRBJ1-1; D call uncertain. Germline lookup yields CDR1 SGHDN and CDR2 FVKESK. Trimming took off 4 bases at V and 7 bases at J, with 13 bases between the two ends. There are 13 residues in the CDR3. CDR3 in amino acids: CASSLVFLGEAFF. The CDR3 DNA reads as TGTGCCAGCAGCCTGGTGTTTTTGGGTGAAGCTTTCTTT.

J is TRBJ2-3 and V is TRBV18; 12 bases are shared with TRBD2. Germline V gene lookup returns CDR1 KGHSH and CDR2 LQKENI. The V segment lost 0 bases and the J segment 4 bases; nucleotides outside the gene matches: 2. The CDR3 totals 16 residues. CDR3 DNA: TGTGCCAGCTCACCACCGACTAGCGGGAGCCCAGATACGCAGTATTTT. Protein: CASSPPTSGSPDTQYF.

The chain joins TRBV15 to TRBJ1-2; tentatively, D is TRBD1 (6 bases). Germline values: CDR1 LNHNV, CDR2 YYDKDF (reference sequence). This CDR3 spans 14 amino acids. V lost 0 bases, J lost 7 bases, and 12 bases lay in between. CDR3: CATSRDRGGFGYTF. The CDR3 coding sequence is TGTGCCACCAGCAGAGACAGGGGTGGATTTGGCTACACCTTC.

This clone occurred once. The chain carries TRBV6-6 and TRBJ2-3, with a tentative D call TRBD1 (7 bases). This CDR3 is built from 14 residues. Trimming took off 7 bases at V and 6 bases at J, with 17 bases between the two ends. The germline gives CDR1 MNHNY, CDR2 SVGAGI (reference sequence). CDR3 amino acids: CASKAGGGLDTQYF. The CDR3 nucleotides are TGTGCCAGCAAGGCAGGGGGAGGTCTGGATACGCAGTATTTT.

This clone was seen a single time. This chain uses TRBV18 with TRBJ1-5, with D possibly TRBD1 on 6 matching bases. This CDR3 comprises 17 residues. V was trimmed by 2 bases and J by 2 bases, leaving 16 bases between them. Germline V gives CDR1 KGHSH, CDR2 LQKENI. The CDR3 sequence is CASSPGSGAVGNQPQHF. CDR3 sequence (DNA): TGTGCCAGCTCACCAGGGTCAGGGGCGGTGGGCAATCAGCCCCAGCATTTT.

The sample holds one count of this clone. V is TRBV5-1 and J is TRBJ1-1; no firm D call. Germline CDR1 and CDR2: SGHRS and YFSETQ. The ends were cut back, 3 bases at V and 3 bases at J, with 15 bases in the middle. This CDR3 is 15 amino acids long. The CDR3 loop is CASSSQTSTDTEAFF. CDR3 in DNA: TGCGCCAGCAGCTCACAGACAAGTACGGACACTGAAGCTTTCTTT.

This chain uses TRBV15 with TRBJ2-5; D is tentatively TRBD1 or TRBD2 (5 bases each). The CDR3 has 14 amino acids. Trimming shortened V by 3 bases and J by 5 bases, and 13 bases separated the two germline ends. In germline, CDR1 is LNHNV, CDR2 YYDKDF (reference sequence). CDR3 residues: CATSSGGGVETQYF. The CDR3, as DNA: TGTGCCACCAGCAGTGGTGGGGGTGTTGAGACCCAGTACTTC.

The gene calls are TRBV5-1 and TRBJ1-2; D remains ambiguous. Germline-derived CDR1 and CDR2 are SGHRS and YFSETQ. Trimming cost V 2 bases and J 1 base, with 9 bases left between them. The CDR3 length is 14 residues. Here the CDR3 reads CASSLSTDNYGYTF. Written as DNA, the CDR3 is TGCGCCAGCAGCTTATCGACGGATAACTATGGCTACACCTTC.

The chain couples TRBV30 to TRBJ1-4, with D uncertain. CDR1 is GTSNPN, CDR2 SVGIG, per germline (reference sequence). This CDR3 is built from 13 residues. V was clipped by 4 bases and J by 0 bases, with 6 bases between them. In DNA form, the CDR3 reads TGTGCCTGGACGGGCTCAACTAATGAAAAACTGTTTTTT. This codes for CAWTGSTNEKLFF.

The chain employs TRBV5-1 and TRBJ2-6; 8 bases line up with TRBD1. The V and J ends lost 4 bases and 4 bases, in that order; junction bases with no gene match: 13. This CDR3 contains 18 residues. The V gene's germline CDR1 is SGHRS and CDR2 YFSETQ. CDR3 nucleotide sequence: TGCGCCAGCAGCCTCTACCCGACAGGGGCTACCGGGGCCAACGTCCTGACTTTC. Its translation is CASSLYPTGATGANVLTF.

The CDR3 DNA sequence: TGTGCCAGCAGCTCGTGGAGGATTAGGGGTACCAGCACAGATACGCAGTATTTT. This encodes CASSSWRIRGTSTDTQYF. The chain employs TRBV5-4 and TRBJ2-3, with D possibly being TRBD1 or TRBD2 (5 bases each). V was pared by 3 bases and J by 0 bases, with 20 bases between. CDR1 and CDR2 from the germline V gene are SGHNT and YYREEE (reference sequence). The CDR3 totals 18 residues.

Only one count was recorded for this clone. The chain carries TRBV6-5 and TRBJ2-3; TRBD1 matches at 9 bases. The CDR3 has 15 amino acids. Trimming took 5 bases from V and 4 from J; bases not matched to a gene: 7. Looked up from germline, CDR1 is MNHEY and CDR2 is SVGAGI. The CDR3 loop is CASSRPGQGPDTQYF. Here the CDR3 DNA reads TGTGCCAGCAGTCGACCGGGACAGGGTCCAGATACGCAGTATTTT.

The chain recombines TRBV28 with TRBJ2-7; TRBD2 agrees at 11 bases. The CDR3 covers 14 residues. V shed 5 bases and J 0 bases; nucleotides not matched to a gene: 0. Germline V gene sequence: CDR1 MDHEN, CDR2 SYDVKM. The chain's CDR3 is CASSTSGSSYEQYF. For the CDR3, the DNA is TGTGCCAGCAGTACTAGCGGGAGCTCCTACGAGCAGTACTTC.

The chain recombines TRBV5-6 with TRBJ2-7; D is ambiguous. Trimming took 2 bases from V and 3 from J, leaving 15 bases between them. CDR1 is SGHDT, CDR2 YYEEEE, per germline. The CDR3 sequence is 15 residues long. The CDR3 region has the DNA TGTGCCAGCAGCTTTCTGGGCAGCCCCTACTACGAGCAGTACGTC. It encodes CASSFLGSPYYEQYV.

The chain is built from TRBV5-1 and TRBJ2-2; 7 bases map to TRBD1. J was trimmed by 4 bases and V by 0 bases; bases with no gene match: 6. This CDR3 is 16 amino acids long. Germline CDR1 and CDR2: SGHRS and YFSETQ. CDR3 protein: CASSLEAGTVTGELFF. The CDR3 DNA follows: TGCGCCAGCAGCTTGGAGGCAGGGACAGTCACCGGGGAGCTGTTTTTT.

The CDR3 spells CAWSVYFGGETTNEKLFF. The CDR3 coding sequence is TGTGCCTGGAGTGTGTATTTTGGGGGGGAAACAACTAATGAAAAACTGTTTTTT. The genes are TRBV30 and TRBJ1-4; possibly TRBD1 for D (5 bases). Germline CDR1 GTSNPN, CDR2 SVGIG (reference sequence). The CDR3 consists of 18 residues. Trimming took off 0 bases at V and 0 bases at J, with 17 bases between the two ends. The whole variable domain, remainder taken from reference TRBV30 and TRBJ1-4, is SQTIHQWPATLVQPVGSPLSLECTVEGTSNPNLYWYRQAAGRGLQLLFYSVGIGQISSEVPQNLSASRPQDRQFILSSKKLLLSDSGFYLCAWSVYFGGETTNEKLFFGSGTQLSVL.

This clone has a handful of counts. The V call is TRBV5-4, the J call TRBJ1-4, with 9 nucleotides matching TRBD1. V shed 4 bases, J shed 8 bases, and the junction held 9 bases outside the gene matches. CDR3 length: 15 amino acids. From germline, CDR1 is SGHNT and CDR2 YYREEE (reference sequence). The CDR3 spells CASSENRGLREKLFF. CDR3 bases: TGTGCCAGCAGCGAAAACAGGGGGCTCAGGGAAAAACTGTTTTTT. The full variable domain, rest sourced from reference TRBV5-4 and TRBJ1-4, is ETGVTQSPTHLIKTRGQQVTLRCSSQSGHNTVSWYQQALGQGPQFIFQYYREEENGRGNFPPRFSGLQFPNYSSELNVNALELDDSALYLCASSENRGLREKLFFGSGTQLSVL.